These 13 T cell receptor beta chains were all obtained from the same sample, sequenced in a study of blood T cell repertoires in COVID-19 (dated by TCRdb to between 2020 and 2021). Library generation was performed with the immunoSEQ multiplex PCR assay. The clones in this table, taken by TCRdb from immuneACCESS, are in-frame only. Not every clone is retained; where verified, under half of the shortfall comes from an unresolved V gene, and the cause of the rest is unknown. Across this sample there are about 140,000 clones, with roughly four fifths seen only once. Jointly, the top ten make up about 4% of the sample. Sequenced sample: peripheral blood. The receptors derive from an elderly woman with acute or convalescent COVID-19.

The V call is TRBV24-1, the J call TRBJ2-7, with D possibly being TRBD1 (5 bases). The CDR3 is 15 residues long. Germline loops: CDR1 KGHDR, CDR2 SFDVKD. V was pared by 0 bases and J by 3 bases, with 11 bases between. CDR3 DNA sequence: TGTGCCACCAGTGATTTGAAACAGGCGGACTACGAGCAGTACTTC. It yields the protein CATSDLKQADYEQYF.

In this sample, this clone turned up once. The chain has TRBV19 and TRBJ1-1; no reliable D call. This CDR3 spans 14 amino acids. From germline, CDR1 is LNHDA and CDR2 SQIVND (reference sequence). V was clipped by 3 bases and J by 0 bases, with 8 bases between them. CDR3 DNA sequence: TGTGCCAGTAGTATGGTGGGCGTGAACACTGAAGCTTTCTTT. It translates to CASSMVGVNTEAFF.

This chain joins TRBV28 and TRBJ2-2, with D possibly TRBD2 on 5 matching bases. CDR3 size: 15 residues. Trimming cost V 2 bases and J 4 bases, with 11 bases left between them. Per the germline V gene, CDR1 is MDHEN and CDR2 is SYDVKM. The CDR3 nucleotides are TGTGCCAGCAGTTTAGAGGGTGTGGGCACCGGGGAGCTGTTTTTT. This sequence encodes CASSLEGVGTGELFF.

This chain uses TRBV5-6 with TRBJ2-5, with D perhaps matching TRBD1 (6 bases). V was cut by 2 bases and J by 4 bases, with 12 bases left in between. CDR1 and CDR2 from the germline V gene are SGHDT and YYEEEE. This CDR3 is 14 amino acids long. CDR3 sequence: CASSFTGILETQYF. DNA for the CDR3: TGTGCCAGCAGCTTCACAGGGATCCTAGAGACCCAGTACTTC. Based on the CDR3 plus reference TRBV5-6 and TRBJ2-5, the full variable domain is DAGVTQSPTHLIKTRGQQVTLRCSPKSGHDTVSWYQQALGQGPQFIFQYYEEEERQRGNFPDRFSGHQFPNYSSELNVNALLLGDSALYLCASSFTGILETQYFGPGTRLLVL.

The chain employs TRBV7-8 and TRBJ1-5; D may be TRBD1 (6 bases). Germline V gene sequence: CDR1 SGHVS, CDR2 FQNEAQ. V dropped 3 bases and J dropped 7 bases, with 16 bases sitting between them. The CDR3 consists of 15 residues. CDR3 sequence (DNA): TGTGCCAGCAGCTTTGGCAGGGGAATGGGCCAGCCCCAGCATTTT. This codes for CASSFGRGMGQPQHF. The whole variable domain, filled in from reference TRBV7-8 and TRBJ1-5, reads GAGVSQSPRYKVAKRGQDVALRCDPISGHVSLFWYQQALGQGPEFLTYFQNEAQLDKSGLPSDRFFAERPEGSVSTLKIQRTQQEDSAVYLCASSFGRGMGQPQHFGDGTRLSIL.

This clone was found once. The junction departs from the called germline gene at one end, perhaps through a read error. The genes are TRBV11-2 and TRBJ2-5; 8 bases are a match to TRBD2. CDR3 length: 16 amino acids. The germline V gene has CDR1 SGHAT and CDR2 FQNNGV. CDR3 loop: CASSHTPGGTQETQYF. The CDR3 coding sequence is TGTGCCAGCAGCCACACCCCGGGGGGGACCCAAGAAACCCAGTACTTC.

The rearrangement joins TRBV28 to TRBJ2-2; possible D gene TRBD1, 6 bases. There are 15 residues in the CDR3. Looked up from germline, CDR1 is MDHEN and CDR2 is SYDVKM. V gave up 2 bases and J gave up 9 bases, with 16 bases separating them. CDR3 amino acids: CASSLRSQGWRELFF. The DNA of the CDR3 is TGTGCCAGCAGTTTAAGGTCACAGGGATGGAGGGAGCTGTTTTTT.

This chain's CDR3 is CASSFPLAGGPVIQYF. CDR3 nucleotides: TGTGCCAGCAGTTTTCCCCTAGCGGGAGGGCCGGTCATTCAGTACTTC. This rearrangement joins TRBV28 to TRBJ2-4, with 12 bases identical to TRBD2. CDR3 size: 16 residues. CDR1 and CDR2 from the germline V gene are MDHEN and SYDVKM. After removal of 3 bases from V and 9 bases from J, the junction contained 9 bases not matched to a gene.

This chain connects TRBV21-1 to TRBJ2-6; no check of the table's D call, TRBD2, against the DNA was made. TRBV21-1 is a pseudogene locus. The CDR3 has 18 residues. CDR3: CASSIELAGVTGANVLTF. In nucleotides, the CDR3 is TGTGCCAGCAGCATCGAACTAGCGGGAGTTACTGGGGCCAACGTCCTGACTTTC.

CDR3 amino acids: CASSTQTGANYGYTF. The CDR3 bases are TGCGCCAGCAGCACTCAGACGGGTGCTAACTATGGCTACACCTTC. V and J are TRBV5-1 and TRBJ1-2, with D unresolved. Looked up from germline, CDR1 is SGHRS and CDR2 is YFSETQ. V shed 4 bases and J shed 0 bases, with 13 bases lying between them. This CDR3 region has 15 residues.

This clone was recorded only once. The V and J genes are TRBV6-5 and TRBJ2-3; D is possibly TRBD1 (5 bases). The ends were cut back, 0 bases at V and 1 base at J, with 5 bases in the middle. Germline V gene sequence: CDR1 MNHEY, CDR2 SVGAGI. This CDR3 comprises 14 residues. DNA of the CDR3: TGTGCCAGCAGTTACTCAGGGGGCACAGATACGCAGTATTTT. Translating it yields CASSYSGGTDTQYF.

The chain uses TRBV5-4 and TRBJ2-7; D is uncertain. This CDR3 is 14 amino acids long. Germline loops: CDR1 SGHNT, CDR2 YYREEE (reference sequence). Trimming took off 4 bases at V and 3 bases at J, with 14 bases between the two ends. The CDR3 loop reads CASSPDLTHYEQYF. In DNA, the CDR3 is TGTGCCAGCAGCCCAGATTTAACCCACTACGAGCAGTACTTC.

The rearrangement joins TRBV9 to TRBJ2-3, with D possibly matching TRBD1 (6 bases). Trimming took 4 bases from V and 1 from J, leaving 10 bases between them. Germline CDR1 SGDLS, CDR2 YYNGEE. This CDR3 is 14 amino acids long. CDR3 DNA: TGTGCCAGCAGCCCAAGGACAGGCACAGATACGCAGTATTTT. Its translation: CASSPRTGTDTQYF.